What follows are 15 T cell receptor beta chains derived from one specimen sequenced in a study of blood T cell repertoires in COVID-19. Assay used: immunoSEQ multiplex PCR; TCRdb lists only in-frame clones, some missing. The data show about 30,000 clones, almost 85% seen once. The sequenced material came from peripheral blood. All receptors come from a man aged 60 to 75 with active COVID-19.

In DNA form, the CDR3 reads TGTGCCAGCTCAGCTCTACAGGGGGCGGCCGAGCAGTTCTTC. It encodes CASSALQGAAEQFF. V is TRBV18 and J is TRBJ2-1, with TRBD1 matching 9 bases. CDR3 length: 14 amino acids. Per germline, CDR1 KGHSH and CDR2 LQKENI. V lost 5 bases and J lost 10; bases outside the gene matches: 9.

The gene calls are TRBV4-1 and TRBJ2-3; 7 bases are shared with TRBD2. Germline loops: CDR1 MGHRA, CDR2 YSYEKL. The CDR3 extends over 17 amino acids. Unmatched junction bases numbered 11, after V lost 4 bases and J lost 1 base. The CDR3 DNA is TGCGCCAGCAGCCGGCCTGGCTCGGCGGGGGGCACAGATACGCAGTATTTT. Amino acid sequence: CASSRPGSAGGTDTQYF.

This rearrangement joins TRBV10-3 to TRBJ2-1; 7 bases map to TRBD2. The V segment lost 6 bases and the J segment 0 bases; nucleotides outside the gene matches: 11. The CDR3 loop spans 17 amino acids. The germline CDR1 and CDR2 sequences are ENHRY and SYGVKD. CDR3 amino acids: CAISSPLAGSSYNEQFF. CDR3 bases: TGTGCCATCAGCTCCCCATTAGCGGGTAGCTCCTACAATGAGCAGTTCTTC.

The chain couples TRBV20-1 to TRBJ2-7; D is possibly TRBD2 (5 bases). V lost 3 bases and J lost 5, with 14 bases in between. Germline CDR1 and CDR2: DFQATT and SNEGSKA (reference sequence). The length of the CDR3 is 13 residues. As DNA, the CDR3 is TGCAGTGCTAGTGGGGTCCCGGGGAACGAGCAGTACTTC. Protein product: CSASGVPGNEQYF.

This clone has a single count. The V and J genes are TRBV15 and TRBJ2-5, with TRBD2 identical over 10 bases. The CDR3 has 19 residues. The germline CDR1 and CDR2 sequences are LNHNV and YYDKDF (reference sequence). The J segment lost 5 bases and the V segment lost 5 bases, leaving 20 bases of the junction unmatched. CDR3 sequence reads: CATSVPGLAVTSPRETQYF. CDR3 DNA sequence: TGTGCCACCAGCGTTCCCGGACTAGCGGTAACCTCCCCGCGGGAGACCCAGTACTTC. Full variable domain (missing parts from reference TRBV15 and TRBJ2-5): DAMVIQNPRYQVTQFGKPVTLSCSQTLNHNVMYWYQQKSSQAPKLLFHYYDKDFNNEADTPDNFQSRRPNTSFCFLDIRSPGLGDTAMYLCATSVPGLAVTSPRETQYFGPGTRLLVL.

The V and J genes are TRBV29-1 and TRBJ2-1, with 12 bases fitting TRBD2. CDR3 length equals 14 residues. V lost 7 bases, J lost 5 bases, and 6 bases stayed unmatched. The germline gives CDR1 SQVTM, CDR2 ANQGSEA. The CDR3 loop is CSGLAGVGNNEQFF. The CDR3 DNA reads as TGCAGCGGACTAGCGGGAGTGGGAAACAATGAGCAGTTCTTC.

For this clone: The junction departs from the called germline gene at one end, perhaps through a read error. The chain is built from TRBV7-7 and TRBJ2-3; 9 bases are shared with TRBD2. The CDR3 consists of 15 residues. Germline V gives CDR1 SSHAT, CDR2 FNYEAQ (reference sequence). DNA of the CDR3: TGTGCTAGCAGCCGAAATAGCGGGAGCCTAGATACGCAGTATTTT. This translates into CASSRNSGSLDTQYF.

The V gene is TRBV3-1 (or the pseudogene TRBV3-2), the J gene TRBJ2-6; 8 nucleotides line up with TRBD2. Germline V gives CDR1 LGHDT, CDR2 YNNKEL (reference sequence). This CDR3 is 15 amino acids long. J was trimmed by 1 base and V by 4 bases; bases with no gene match: 0. The CDR3 loop is CASSLAGSGANVLTF. The DNA of the CDR3 is TGTGCCAGCAGCCTAGCGGGATCTGGGGCCAACGTCCTGACTTTC.

The chain recombines TRBV7-2 with TRBJ2-3; 9 nucleotides match TRBD2. CDR3 length equals 15 residues. V was pared by 5 bases and J by 1 base, with 4 bases of the junction left unmatched. CDR1 SGHTA and CDR2 FQGNSA come from the germline V gene. The CDR3 DNA sequence: TGTGCCAGCAGCCCGAGACTAGCGGGCACAGATACGCAGTATTTT. It specifies CASSPRLAGTDTQYF.

The chain links TRBV7-8 to TRBJ2-5, with D unresolved. Per the germline V gene, CDR1 is SGHVS and CDR2 is FQNEAQ. The CDR3 totals 13 residues. The ends were cut back, 1 base at V and 3 bases at J, with 6 bases in the middle. CDR3 loop: CASSLGLEETQYF. The CDR3 DNA reads as TGTGCCAGCAGCTTAGGCTTAGAAGAGACCCAGTACTTC. The variable domain in full, completed from reference TRBV7-8 and TRBJ2-5, reads GAGVSQSPRYKVAKRGQDVALRCDPISGHVSLFWYQQALGQGPEFLTYFQNEAQLDKSGLPSDRFFAERPEGSVSTLKIQRTQQEDSAVYLCASSLGLEETQYFGPGTRLLVL.

The chain couples TRBV27 to TRBJ2-1; possible D gene TRBD1, 6 bases. Trimming pared 4 bases from V and 2 bases from J, leaving 15 bases between. Looked up from germline, CDR1 is MNHEY and CDR2 is SMNVEV (reference sequence). The CDR3 totals 16 residues. DNA of the CDR3: TGTGCCAGCAGTTCTGGGGGCGGGCCTACCTACAATGAGCAGTTCTTC. It is translated as CASSSGGGPTYNEQFF.

The J gene is TRBJ1-2, the V gene TRBV18; possibly TRBD1 for D (5 bases). Per germline, CDR1 KGHSH and CDR2 LQKENI. The V gene lost 2 bases and the J gene lost 8 bases, with 21 bases spanning the gap. This CDR3 has 16 amino acids. CDR3 protein: CASSPSTPGLQEGYTF. The CDR3 DNA reads as TGTGCCAGCTCACCATCTACCCCAGGGTTACAGGAAGGCTACACCTTC.

The chain is built from TRBV7-9 and TRBJ2-1; tentative D call: TRBD2 (5 bases). Germline V lookup: CDR1 SEHNR, CDR2 FQNEAQ (reference sequence). This CDR3 comprises 18 residues. V lost 1 base and J 5 bases, leaving 21 bases between the germline ends. The CDR3 sequence is CASSLEELRRRAHNEQFF. The DNA of the CDR3 is TGTGCCAGCAGCTTAGAGGAGTTGAGGCGGCGGGCCCACAATGAGCAGTTCTTC.

J is TRBJ2-1 and V is TRBV6-1, with D possibly being TRBD2 (5 bases). Germline values: CDR1 MNHNS, CDR2 SASEGT. The CDR3 sequence is 12 residues long. With 2 bases removed from V and 8 bases from J, the gap between germline ends came to 7 bases. For the CDR3, the DNA is TGTGCCAGCAGTGAACGGGGAGATGAGCAGTTCTTC. Residues: CASSERGDEQFF.

The rearrangement uses TRBV6-2 or TRBV6-3 and TRBJ2-5, with 7 bases identical to TRBD2. Germline V gene data show CDR1 as MNHEY and CDR2 as SVGEGT. With 4 bases clipped from V and 1 base from J, the junction kept 6 bases outside the gene matches. This CDR3 is built from 15 residues. The CDR3 loop reads CASSSLREPQETQYF. CDR3 DNA sequence: TGTGCCAGCAGTTCGTTGCGGGAGCCCCAAGAGACCCAGTACTTC.